This TCR beta chain was identified in a study of cytomegalovirus exposure and HLA in healthy donors. This clone was recorded a few times. PCR employed 60 Vbeta and 13 Jbeta primers. Some clones are missing from TCRdb's copy, which holds only in-frame ones; the method was immunoSEQ multiplex PCR. The table lists more than 85,000 clones, around 80% of them singletons. In germline, CDR1 is SGHRS, CDR2 YFSETQ. V was pared by 4 bases and J by 4 bases, with 9 bases of the junction left unmatched. The CDR3 runs to 15 residues. The sample was PBMCs. The sequence was obtained from a man between 25 and 39 years old in good health and CMV-seronegative. The chain has TRBV5-1 and TRBJ2-7; 9 bases are shared with TRBD1. CDR3 sequence reads: CASSASWGQGYEQYF. The CDR3 DNA follows: TGCGCCAGCAGCGCGTCTTGGGGACAGGGATACGAGCAGTACTTC.